What follows are 20 T cell receptor beta chains derived from one specimen sequenced in a study of blood T cell repertoires in COVID-19. Only in-frame clones appear in the TCRdb table, and some are missing; sequencing was by immunoSEQ multiplex PCR. Seen here are about 110,000 clones, 70% to 90% observed once, and the top ten hold roughly 4.9%. Source material: peripheral blood. The receptors here all came from a human donor in a cohort sampled during active COVID-19.

CDR3 loop: CASSFGQSSSYNEQFF. CDR3 DNA sequence: TGTGCCAGCAGCTTCGGACAGAGTAGCTCCTACAATGAGCAGTTCTTC. The chain combines TRBV5-5 with TRBJ2-1, with a possible D match to TRBD1 (6 bases). Looked up from germline, CDR1 is SGHKS and CDR2 is YYEKEE (reference sequence). CDR3 length equals 16 residues. Trimming took off 2 bases at V and 0 bases at J, with 12 bases between the two ends.

V gene TRBV7-3 combines with J gene TRBJ2-6, with 15 bases aligning to TRBD2. In germline, CDR1 is SGHTA, CDR2 FQGTGA. The V and J ends lost 5 bases and 3 bases, in that order; junction bases with no gene match: 17. The CDR3 runs 22 residues. CDR3 sequence: CASSPFVRTSGRASFGANVLTF. Written as DNA, the CDR3 is TGTGCCAGCAGCCCATTTGTACGGACTAGCGGGAGGGCCTCGTTTGGGGCCAACGTCCTGACTTTC.

This chain joins TRBV5-6 and TRBJ1-3; the D is unclear. With 1 base removed from V and 6 bases from J, the gap between germline ends came to 8 bases. In germline, CDR1 is SGHDT, CDR2 YYEEEE. The length of the CDR3 is 13 residues. For the CDR3, the DNA is TGTGCCAGCAGCTTGTGGGAGCCAAACACCATATATTTT. It translates to CASSLWEPNTIYF.

V gene TRBV9 combines with J gene TRBJ1-4; 7 positions agree with TRBD1. Germline loops: CDR1 SGDLS, CDR2 YYNGEE. The trim removed 4 bases at V and 3 bases at J, leaving 9 bases unmatched. The CDR3 covers 16 residues. CDR3 DNA sequence: TGTGCCAGCAGCCAAAAACCTACAGGGGCTAATGAAAAACTGTTTTTT. Protein product: CASSQKPTGANEKLFF. The entire variable domain, with the rest obtained from reference TRBV9 and TRBJ1-4, is as follows: DSGVTQTPKHLITATGQRVTLRCSPRSGDLSVYWYQQSLDQGLQFLIQYYNGEERAKGNILERFSAQQFPDLHSELNLSSLELGDSALYFCASSQKPTGANEKLFFGSGTQLSVL.

The CDR3 is CASSPDREVDTQYF. The CDR3 nucleotides read TGTGCCAGCTCACCGGACAGGGAGGTAGATACGCAGTATTTT. The rearrangement links TRBV18 to TRBJ2-3; 8 nucleotides line up with TRBD1. With V trimmed by 3 bases and J by 5 bases, 4 bases remained unmatched. CDR3 size: 14 residues. CDR1 is KGHSH, CDR2 LQKENI, per germline.

J is TRBJ1-1 and V is TRBV10-3; 7 bases match TRBD1. The CDR3 runs to 15 residues. The V gene end was trimmed by 6 bases and the J gene end by 8 bases; junction bases not matched to a gene: 15. Germline-derived CDR1 and CDR2 are ENHRY and SYGVKD. CDR3 amino acids: CAIRDNLRGQVEAFF. DNA for the CDR3: TGTGCCATCAGAGACAACCTCCGAGGACAGGTAGAAGCTTTCTTT.

The chain uses TRBV2 and TRBJ1-1; D gene uncertain. The germline gives CDR1 SNHLY, CDR2 FYNNEI. This CDR3 is built from 13 residues. V was clipped by 2 bases and J by 1 base, with 5 bases between them. The CDR3 sequence: CASSERENTEAFF. The CDR3 DNA reads as TGTGCCAGCAGTGAACGGGAGAACACTGAAGCTTTCTTT.

This clone is a singleton in its sample. This sequence joins TRBV15 and TRBJ2-7; 8 bases align to TRBD2. The CDR3 is made up of 17 amino acids. CDR1 is LNHNV, CDR2 YYDKDF, per germline (reference sequence). V lost 2 bases and J lost 2; bases outside the gene matches: 11. CDR3: CATSRSTLAGPAYEQYF. The CDR3 coding sequence is TGTGCCACCAGCAGATCCACCTTAGCGGGGCCCGCCTACGAGCAGTACTTC.

The chain links TRBV11-2 to TRBJ2-7; tentative D call: TRBD1 (6 bases). CDR3 size: 13 residues. CDR1 and CDR2 (germline): SGHAT, FQNNGV. Trimming stripped 5 bases from V and 2 bases from J, with 10 bases between. The CDR3: CASSLRTAYEQYF. For the CDR3, the DNA is TGTGCCAGCAGCCTTCGGACAGCCTACGAGCAGTACTTC.

A single count supports this clone. The rearrangement joins TRBV9 to TRBJ1-3; 8 bases are shared with TRBD1. Trimming at V came to 4 bases and at J to 1 base, leaving 7 bases not matched to a gene. Germline loops: CDR1 SGDLS, CDR2 YYNGEE. The CDR3 sequence is 16 residues long. CDR3 sequence: CASSTGQGGSGNTIYF. Written as DNA, the CDR3 is TGTGCCAGCAGCACCGGACAGGGAGGATCTGGAAACACCATATATTTT.

This clone was recorded once. This chain's CDR3 is CAISEVAGQGREQYF. The CDR3 DNA reads TGTGCCATCAGTGAGGTAGCGGGCCAAGGAAGGGAGCAGTACTTC. The chain links TRBV10-3 to TRBJ2-7; 7 bases align to TRBD2. Germline V gene sequence: CDR1 ENHRY, CDR2 SYGVKD. V gave up 2 bases and J gave up 7 bases; unmatched junction bases: 11. The CDR3 is made up of 15 amino acids.

The chain employs TRBV24-1 and TRBJ2-2, with 8 bases identical to TRBD1. The germline V gene has CDR1 KGHDR and CDR2 SFDVKD. The CDR3 sequence is 16 residues long. V lost 5 bases, J lost 0 bases, and 4 bases stayed unmatched. The CDR3 DNA reads as TGTGCCACCAGTGCTTCAGGGGGCTCGAACACCGGGGAGCTGTTTTTT. It translates to CATSASGGSNTGELFF.

The chain combines TRBV20-1 with TRBJ2-7, with TRBD2 matching over 9 bases. In germline, CDR1 is DFQATT, CDR2 SNEGSKA (reference sequence). The CDR3 has 12 residues. The J segment lost 9 bases and the V segment lost 3 bases, leaving 6 bases of the junction unmatched. CDR3 DNA sequence: TGCAGTGCTAGTTTAGCGGGAGCGGCGCAGTACTTC. It is translated as CSASLAGAAQYF.

The rearrangement uses TRBV7-2 and TRBJ2-5; 8 bases are a match to TRBD2. CDR1 and CDR2 from the germline V gene are SGHTA and FQGNSA. The CDR3 loop spans 18 amino acids. V gave up 5 bases and J gave up 5 bases; unmatched junction bases: 19. The chain's CDR3 is CASSPRYHSGTGGETQYF. The CDR3 DNA follows: TGTGCCAGCAGCCCTCGATACCATAGCGGGACCGGGGGGGAGACCCAGTACTTC.

This chain joins TRBV20-1 and TRBJ1-4; 10 bases are a match to TRBD1. From germline, CDR1 is DFQATT and CDR2 SNEGSKA (reference sequence). V dropped 3 bases and J dropped 12; count of bases not matched to a gene: 19. CDR3 length: 17 residues. The CDR3: CSASYETGGARGKELFF. CDR3 bases: TGCAGTGCTAGTTATGAGACAGGGGGCGCCCGGGGGAAGGAACTGTTTTTT.

CDR3: CAWILAGGPDTQYF. CDR3 coding DNA: TGTGCCTGGATCCTAGCGGGAGGTCCAGATACGCAGTATTTT. This sequence joins TRBV30 and TRBJ2-3; 11 positions agree with TRBD2. With 4 bases clipped from V and 4 bases from J, the junction kept 4 bases outside the gene matches. CDR3 length: 14 residues. The germline gives CDR1 GTSNPN, CDR2 SVGIG (reference sequence).

The chain is built from TRBV7-9 and TRBJ2-2; 12 nucleotides agree with TRBD2. CDR1 SEHNR and CDR2 FQNEAQ come from the germline V gene (reference sequence). The CDR3 is 16 residues long. The V and J ends lost 5 bases and 3 bases, in that order; junction bases with no gene match: 4. The CDR3 loop is CASSPRLAGDTGELFF. The CDR3 DNA is TGTGCCAGCAGCCCCAGACTAGCGGGAGACACCGGGGAGCTGTTTTTT.

V gene TRBV19 combines with J gene TRBJ1-1; 7 bases match TRBD1. Germline V gene sequence: CDR1 LNHDA, CDR2 SQIVND (reference sequence). J lost 1 base, V lost 7 bases, and 6 bases had no gene match. The CDR3 covers 14 residues. The DNA of the CDR3 is TGTGCCAGTACTCAGGGGGGAGGGAACACTGAAGCTTTCTTT. It specifies CASTQGGGNTEAFF.

This clone was observed a few times. The chain links TRBV3-1 (or the pseudogene TRBV3-2) to TRBJ1-2; D may be TRBD1 (6 bases). Germline V gene lookup returns CDR1 LGHDT and CDR2 YNNKEL (reference sequence). Trimming removed 3 bases from V and 2 bases from J, with 10 bases in between. The CDR3 contains 14 residues. The CDR3 spells CASSQAGENYGYTF. Here the CDR3 DNA reads TGTGCCAGCAGCCAGGCAGGGGAGAACTATGGCTACACCTTC.

The rearrangement uses TRBV4-1 and TRBJ2-5; possibly TRBD2 for D (5 bases). The germline V gene encodes CDR1 MGHRA and CDR2 YSYEKL. V lost 5 bases and J 0 bases, leaving 13 bases between the germline ends. This CDR3 has 15 residues. The CDR3 DNA sequence: TGCGCCAGCAGCGGACGGACGGGGTACCAAGAGACCCAGTACTTC. This codes for CASSGRTGYQETQYF.